This T cell receptor (beta chain) was sequenced during a study of regulatory T cells in long-lasting Graves disease. For TCR beta, libraries came from iRepertoire HTBI primers and Arm-PCR of CDR3 regions. Original methodology: The study identified more than 50 TRBV and 13 to 15 TRBJ segments across samples. TCRdb re-analysed the multiplex PCR reads in MiXCR, keeping a single row per CDR3 protein. The V and J calls reflect TCRdb's pipeline rather than the authors' work. The sample carries 540,000 or so distinct CDR3 sequences, approximately 13% recorded once. Germline trimming cut 3 bases from V and 7 bases from J; bases unmatched to any gene: 7. This CDR3 has 15 residues. Germline loops: CDR1 LGHDT, CDR2 YNNKEL (reference sequence). The time point: newly diagnosed GD, antithyroid drugs for less than 3 months. Generation of the TCR library employed RNA extracted from PBMCs. By American Thyroid Association guidelines, Graves' disease was diagnosed in the cohort.

A further study also used this sample, focusing on T cells in Graves' hyperthyroidism and ophthalmopathy. That source notes: Diagnostic assessment was based on clinical symptoms, serum thyroxine and TRAb, thyroid ultrasound and orbital computed tomography. Most thyroid clonotypes with frequency above 0.001 were detected in blood.

The origin of this receptor is a man aged 25 to 45 with Graves disease. Sequencing was performed on peripheral blood mononuclear cells (PBMCs), taken at new diagnosis, from a patient treated with antithyroid drugs. This chain uses TRBV3-1 with TRBJ2-1, with 9 bases aligning to TRBD2. The CDR3 DNA reads as TGTGCCAGCAGCCATCCACCTAGCGGGACTAATGAGCAGTTCTTC. This gives the protein CASSHPPSGTNEQFF.